This entry concerns a single T cell receptor (beta chain). Its specificity is unknown. The junction departs from germline at one end; a sequencing error may be responsible. 13 Jbeta primers and 60 Vbeta primers were used for the PCR. Produced via immunoSEQ multiplex PCR; TCRdb's table is partial and in-frame only. The sample holds about 160,000 clones, more than 80% seen once. This record comes from a study of cytomegalovirus exposure and HLA in healthy donors. Findings and caveats of the study: For most TCR beta V segments, an earlier analysis put the productive rate at about 87% or about 30% of the time. The study listed some 160 cytomegalovirus-associated TCR beta chains. A missense variant in DCLRE1C was later tied to TCR beta V- and J-gene trimming.

This CDR3 is 15 amino acids long. In germline, CDR1 is SEHNR, CDR2 FQNEAQ (reference sequence). This TCR was recovered from a woman aged 18-29 years in good health and CMV-seronegative. Sequencing was carried out using PBMCs. The V call is TRBV7-9, the J call TRBJ2-1; a possible D gene is TRBD1 (6 bases). In nucleotides, the CDR3 is TGTGCCAGCAGCTTTTCAGGGGCTACCTACAATGGGCAGTTCTTC. Its protein product is CASSFSGATYNGQFF.